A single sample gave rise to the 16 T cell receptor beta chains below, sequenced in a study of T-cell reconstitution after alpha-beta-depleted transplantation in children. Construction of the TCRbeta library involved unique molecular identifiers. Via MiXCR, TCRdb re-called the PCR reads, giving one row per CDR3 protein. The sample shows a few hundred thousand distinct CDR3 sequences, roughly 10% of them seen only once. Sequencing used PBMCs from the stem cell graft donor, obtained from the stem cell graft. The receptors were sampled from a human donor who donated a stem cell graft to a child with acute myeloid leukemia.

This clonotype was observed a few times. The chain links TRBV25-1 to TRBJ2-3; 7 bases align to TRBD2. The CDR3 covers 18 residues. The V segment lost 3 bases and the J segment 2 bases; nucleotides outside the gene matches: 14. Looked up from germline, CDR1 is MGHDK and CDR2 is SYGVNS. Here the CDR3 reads CASSDPEMGGLDTDTQYF. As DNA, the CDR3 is TGTGCCAGCAGTGACCCGGAGATGGGAGGGCTCGACACAGATACGCAGTATTTT. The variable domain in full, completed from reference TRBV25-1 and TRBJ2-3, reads EADIYQTPRYLVIGTGKKITLECSQTMGHDKMYWYQQDPGMELHLIHYSYGVNSTEKGDLSSESTVSRIRTEHFPLTLESARPSHTSQYLCASSDPEMGGLDTDTQYFGPGTRLTVL.

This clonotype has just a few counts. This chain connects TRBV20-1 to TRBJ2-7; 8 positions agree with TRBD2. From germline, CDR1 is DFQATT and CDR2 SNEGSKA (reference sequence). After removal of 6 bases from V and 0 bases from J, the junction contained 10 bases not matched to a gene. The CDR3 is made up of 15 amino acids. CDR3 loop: CSANLGGASSYEQYF. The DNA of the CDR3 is TGCAGTGCGAACCTCGGGGGGGCCAGCTCCTACGAGCAGTACTTC.

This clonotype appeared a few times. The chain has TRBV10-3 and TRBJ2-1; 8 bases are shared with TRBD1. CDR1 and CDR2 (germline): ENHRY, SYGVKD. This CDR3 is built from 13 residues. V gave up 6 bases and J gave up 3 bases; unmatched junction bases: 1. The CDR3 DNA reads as TGTGCCATCAGAGGACAGGGCTACAATGAGCAGTTCTTC. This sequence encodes CAIRGQGYNEQFF.

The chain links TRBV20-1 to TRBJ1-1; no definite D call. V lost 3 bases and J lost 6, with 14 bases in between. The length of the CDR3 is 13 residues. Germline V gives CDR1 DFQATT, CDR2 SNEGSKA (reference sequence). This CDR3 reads CSARGGYGSEAFF. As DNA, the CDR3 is TGCAGTGCTAGGGGAGGGTATGGCTCTGAAGCTTTCTTT.

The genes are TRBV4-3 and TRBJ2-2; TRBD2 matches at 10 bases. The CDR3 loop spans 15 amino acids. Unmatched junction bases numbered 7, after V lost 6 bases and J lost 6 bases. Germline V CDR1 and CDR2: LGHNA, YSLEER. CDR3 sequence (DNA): TGCGCCAGCAGTCGTCTAGCGGGAGAAGCCGGGGAGCTGTTTTTT. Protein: CASSRLAGEAGELFF.

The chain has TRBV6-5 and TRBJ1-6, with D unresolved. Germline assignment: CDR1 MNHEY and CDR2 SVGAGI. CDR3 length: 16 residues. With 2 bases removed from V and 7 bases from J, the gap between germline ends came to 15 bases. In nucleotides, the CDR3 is TGTGCCAGCAGTTACGGTGCCGCCCCTGGGAATTCACCCCTCCACTTT. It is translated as CASSYGAAPGNSPLHF.

This chain's CDR3 is CSVEEVETIEETQYF. In DNA form, the CDR3 reads TGCAGCGTTGAAGAAGTCGAGACCATCGAAGAGACCCAGTACTTC. This chain joins TRBV29-1 and TRBJ2-5; D is unclear. V gave up 0 bases and J gave up 3 bases, with 14 bases separating them. The CDR3 consists of 15 residues. In germline, CDR1 is SQVTM, CDR2 ANQGSEA.

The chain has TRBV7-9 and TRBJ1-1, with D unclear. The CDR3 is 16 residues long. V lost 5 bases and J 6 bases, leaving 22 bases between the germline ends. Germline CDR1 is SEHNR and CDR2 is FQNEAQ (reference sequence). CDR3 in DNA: TGTGCCAGCAGCCCCAACCGGGCCCGTTTTGCCGCTGAAGCTTTCTTT. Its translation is CASSPNRARFAAEAFF.

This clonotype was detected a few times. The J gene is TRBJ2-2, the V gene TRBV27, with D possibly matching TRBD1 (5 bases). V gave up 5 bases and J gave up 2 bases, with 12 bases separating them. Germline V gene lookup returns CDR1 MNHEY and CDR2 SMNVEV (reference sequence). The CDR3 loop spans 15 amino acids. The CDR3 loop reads CASSKIGANTGELFF. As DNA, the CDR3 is TGTGCCAGCAGTAAAATAGGGGCCAACACCGGGGAGCTGTTTTTT.

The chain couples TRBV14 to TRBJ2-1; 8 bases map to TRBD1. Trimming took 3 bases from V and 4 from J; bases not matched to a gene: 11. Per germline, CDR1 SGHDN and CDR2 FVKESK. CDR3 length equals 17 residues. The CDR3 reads CASSQRTGSSVYNEQFF. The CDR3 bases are TGTGCCAGCAGCCAGAGGACAGGGTCCAGTGTTTACAATGAGCAGTTCTTC.

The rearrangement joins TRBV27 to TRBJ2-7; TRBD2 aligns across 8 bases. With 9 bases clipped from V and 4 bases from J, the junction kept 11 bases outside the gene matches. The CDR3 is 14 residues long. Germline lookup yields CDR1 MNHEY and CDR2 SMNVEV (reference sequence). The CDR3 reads CASCRRGDVYEQYV. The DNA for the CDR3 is TGTGCCAGTTGTCGGCGGGGGGATGTGTACGAGCAGTACGTC.

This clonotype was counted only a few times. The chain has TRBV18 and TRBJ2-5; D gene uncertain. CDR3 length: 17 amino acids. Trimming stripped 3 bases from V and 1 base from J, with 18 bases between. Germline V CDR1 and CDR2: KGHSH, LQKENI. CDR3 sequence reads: CASSPIYPPGFQETQYF. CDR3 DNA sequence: TGTGCCAGCTCACCTATCTACCCACCCGGATTCCAAGAGACCCAGTACTTC. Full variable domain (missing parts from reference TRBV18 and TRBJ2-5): NAGVMQNPRHLVRRRGQEARLRCSPMKGHSHVYWYRQLPEEGLKFMVYLQKENIIDESGMPKERFSAEFPKEGPSILRIQQVVRGDSAAYFCASSPIYPPGFQETQYFGPGTRLLVL.

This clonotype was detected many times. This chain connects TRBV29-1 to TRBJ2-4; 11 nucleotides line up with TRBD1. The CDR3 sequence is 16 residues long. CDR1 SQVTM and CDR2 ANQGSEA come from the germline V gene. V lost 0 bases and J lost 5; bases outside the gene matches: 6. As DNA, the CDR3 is TGCAGCGTTGAAGATCCGCGGACAGGGGGCGAAAACATTCAGTACTTC. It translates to CSVEDPRTGGENIQYF.

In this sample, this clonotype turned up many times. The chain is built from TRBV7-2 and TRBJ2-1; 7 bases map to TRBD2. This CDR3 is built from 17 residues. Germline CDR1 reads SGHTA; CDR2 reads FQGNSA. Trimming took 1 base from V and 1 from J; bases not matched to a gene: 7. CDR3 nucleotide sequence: TGTGCCAGCAGCTTAGTCGGCGGGAGTAGATCCTACAATGAGCAGTTCTTC. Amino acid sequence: CASSLVGGSRSYNEQFF.

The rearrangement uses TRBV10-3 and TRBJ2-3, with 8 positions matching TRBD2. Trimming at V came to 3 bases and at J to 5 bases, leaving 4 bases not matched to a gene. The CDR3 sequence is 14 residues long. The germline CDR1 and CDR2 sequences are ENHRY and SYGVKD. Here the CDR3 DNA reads TGTGCCATCAGTGATGCGCTAGCGGGAGATACGCAGTATTTT. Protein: CAISDALAGDTQYF.

The CDR3 coding sequence is TGTGCCAGCAGCTTGGGGGGACAGGGGGCGCGGAATGAAAAACTGTTTTTT. This gives the protein CASSLGGQGARNEKLFF. The chain carries TRBV5-4 and TRBJ1-4; 12 bases agree with TRBD1. Losses at the gene ends were 0 bases for V and 5 bases for J; bases not matched to a gene: 5. Germline CDR1 SGHNT, CDR2 YYREEE (reference sequence). This CDR3 is built from 17 residues.